Reported below is one T cell receptor (beta chain). J gave up 1 base and V 5 bases, and 14 bases lay outside the gene matches. Looked up from germline, CDR1 is SEHNR and CDR2 is FQNEAQ (reference sequence). The CDR3 is made up of 18 amino acids. Assay used: immunoSEQ multiplex PCR; TCRdb lists only in-frame clones, some missing. The repertoire holds 700,000 or so clones, with approximately 85% as singletons. The data belong to a study of shared T cell receptors in the human thymus. The same data also contributed to another study, on human thymus T cells. From that report: Donors consisted of healthy Finnish infants (having corrective surgery for congenital heart defects). In corrective heart surgery, resections were taken, and these provided the thymus tissue. Both thymic and peripheral blood repertoires showed apparently biased V and J usage. Related research described strongly overlapping thymic repertoires in unrelated people.

The source is a girl less than two years old with a congenital heart defect. The sample was thymocytes. This chain uses TRBV7-9 with TRBJ1-1; 9 positions match TRBD1. As DNA, the CDR3 is TGTGCCAGCAGCCCACCGGGACAGGGAAAGCTTGGGAACACTGAAGCTTTCTTT. The encoded protein is CASSPPGQGKLGNTEAFF.